Below are 31 T cell receptor beta chains sequenced from a single sample in a study of response to subunit inactivated influenza vaccine. TCRdb reprocessed the RT-PCR reads with MiXCR, giving one entry per CDR3 protein. Of almost 250,000 distinct CDR3 sequences listed, 12% are singletons. The sequencing here drew on non-naive T cells sorted from PBMCs, taken about 14 days before vaccination. These receptors all stem from a man aged 45-65 years who received an inactivated influenza vaccine.

V gene TRBV12-3 or TRBV12-4 combines with J gene TRBJ1-5; the D is unclear. This CDR3 comprises 12 residues. Deletions cut 3 bases from V and 7 bases from J, with 7 bases between. The CDR3 DNA reads TGTGCCAGCAGTTTTGGGCCGCAGCCCCAGCATTTT. Translation gives CASSFGPQPQHF.

This clonotype was counted ten times or more. J is TRBJ1-3 and V is TRBV5-8; D is possibly TRBD1 (5 bases). This CDR3 is 16 amino acids long. V gave up 2 bases and J gave up 2 bases, with 14 bases separating them. Germline CDR1 is SGHTS and CDR2 is YDEGEE. DNA for the CDR3: TGTGCCAGCAGCTTTCAGGGATTAGGGGCTGGAAACACCATATATTTT. This sequence encodes CASSFQGLGAGNTIYF.

This clonotype turned up a few times. V is TRBV20-1 and J is TRBJ2-3, with 10 bases lining up with TRBD2. This CDR3 has 13 amino acids. In germline, CDR1 is DFQATT, CDR2 SNEGSKA (reference sequence). Unmatched junction bases numbered 6, after V lost 3 bases and J lost 9 bases. The CDR3 sequence: CSASRASGGTQYF. DNA for the CDR3: TGCAGTGCTAGTAGGGCTAGCGGGGGAACGCAGTATTTT.

This clonotype was counted between two and nine times. The chain carries TRBV12-3 or TRBV12-4 and TRBJ2-7; 8 bases match TRBD1. Germline trimming cut 5 bases from V and 4 bases from J; bases unmatched to any gene: 4. The CDR3 contains 13 residues. The CDR3 nucleotides are TGTGCCAGCAGTGGACAGGGCCTTTACGAGCAGTACTTC. Translating gives CASSGQGLYEQYF.

The chain carries TRBV12-3 or TRBV12-4 and TRBJ2-1, with 11 positions matching TRBD2. Trimming cost V 7 bases and J 4 bases; bases outside gene matches: 6. The CDR3 covers 15 residues. CDR3 in DNA: TGTGCCAGCACCCTTAGCGGGGGGGCTTACAATGAGCAGTTCTTC. Amino acid sequence: CASTLSGGAYNEQFF.

This clonotype showed up many times. The rearrangement joins TRBV4-3 to TRBJ2-7; possibly TRBD2 for D (6 bases). This CDR3 is built from 16 residues. Trimming stripped 1 base from V and 0 bases from J, with 13 bases between. The germline V gene encodes CDR1 LGHNA and CDR2 YSLEER. The CDR3, as DNA: TGCGCCAGCAGCCAAGGAACGGGAGCGTACTCCTACGAGCAGTACTTC. Translated, it gives CASSQGTGAYSYEQYF.

J is TRBJ2-1 and V is TRBV11-2; maybe TRBD2 (5 bases). Germline V gene sequence: CDR1 SGHAT, CDR2 FQNNGV. Trimming shortened V by 4 bases and J by 9 bases, and 28 bases separated the two germline ends. This CDR3 spans 18 amino acids. This chain's CDR3 is CASSSINTGSSGGGEQFF. Here the CDR3 DNA reads TGTGCCAGCAGCTCCATCAATACGGGATCCAGCGGAGGTGGTGAGCAGTTCTTC.

Ten or more counts support this clonotype. The J gene is TRBJ2-1, the V gene TRBV11-2; 14 bases agree with TRBD2. The trim removed 3 bases at V and 9 bases at J, leaving 4 bases unmatched. This CDR3 is 15 amino acids long. Germline assignment: CDR1 SGHAT and CDR2 FQNNGV. In DNA, the CDR3 is TGTGCCAGCAGCTTTGGGACTAGCGGGGGCTCTGAGCAGTTCTTC. Translating it yields CASSFGTSGGSEQFF.

This clonotype occurred a few times. The chain recombines TRBV11-2 with TRBJ2-5; possibly TRBD1 for D (6 bases). CDR1 and CDR2 from the germline V gene are SGHAT and FQNNGV. Trimming left V 0 bases short and J 5 bases short, with 10 bases between. The CDR3 totals 14 residues. This chain's CDR3 is CASSLDWGRETQYF. The CDR3 DNA follows: TGTGCCAGCAGCTTAGATTGGGGGCGGGAGACCCAGTACTTC. The full variable domain, rest sourced from reference TRBV11-2 and TRBJ2-5, is EAGVAQSPRYKIIEKRQSVAFWCNPISGHATLYWYQQILGQGPKLLIQFQNNGVVDDSQLPKDRFSAERLKGVDSTLKIQPAKLEDSAVYLCASSLDWGRETQYFGPGTRLLVL.

In its sample, this clonotype was seen many times. The chain has TRBV12-3 or TRBV12-4 and TRBJ1-5; D not certain. The CDR3 is 13 amino acids. Deletions cut 5 bases from V and 5 bases from J, with 10 bases between. Here the CDR3 reads CASSPTGYQPQHF. CDR3 nucleotide sequence: TGTGCCAGCAGTCCGACGGGTTATCAGCCCCAGCATTTT.

There are many counts of this clonotype. The chain uses TRBV15 and TRBJ2-2; TRBD1 matches at 8 bases. CDR3 length: 16 residues. CDR1 LNHNV and CDR2 YYDKDF come from the germline V gene (reference sequence). The trim removed 10 bases at V and 6 bases at J, leaving 16 bases unmatched. The CDR3 coding sequence is TGTGCCATCCCTCGGCACAGGGGGATTGGCTCCGGGGAGCTGTTTTTT. Its translation is CAIPRHRGIGSGELFF.

This clonotype has at least ten counts. The genes are TRBV15 and TRBJ2-6; 11 bases line up with TRBD1. J was trimmed by 2 bases and V by 8 bases; bases with no gene match: 5. The CDR3 consists of 16 residues. Looked up from germline, CDR1 is LNHNV and CDR2 is YYDKDF (reference sequence). CDR3 bases: TGTGCCACCGTCGGGACAGGGGGACCTGGGGCCAACGTCCTGACTTTC. Translation: CATVGTGGPGANVLTF.

This clonotype appeared a few times. The chain carries TRBV6-5 and TRBJ2-5; D is possibly TRBD2 (5 bases). Per the germline V gene, CDR1 is MNHEY and CDR2 is SVGAGI. This CDR3 contains 12 residues. V lost 6 bases, J lost 9 bases, and 14 bases lay in between. The CDR3 spells CASSPGRLAQYF. In nucleotides, the CDR3 is TGTGCCAGCAGCCCTGGGAGATTGGCCCAGTACTTC.

This clonotype has ten or more counts. The genes are TRBV5-1 and TRBJ2-5; D is undetermined. The CDR3 sequence is 11 residues long. The germline V gene has CDR1 SGHRS and CDR2 YFSETQ. The germline V and J ends were trimmed by 5 bases and 6 bases, with 8 bases remaining between them. CDR3 protein: CASREVKTQYF. The CDR3 DNA reads TGCGCCAGCAGAGAGGTGAAGACCCAGTACTTC.

This clonotype has a count of ten or more. The chain couples TRBV7-9 to TRBJ1-1, with TRBD1 matching over 9 bases. The germline gives CDR1 SEHNR, CDR2 FQNEAQ (reference sequence). V trimming: 4 bases; J trimming: 3 bases; junction bases outside the gene matches: 3. The CDR3 is 14 residues long. The chain's CDR3 is CASSYGQGYTEAFF. CDR3 coding DNA: TGTGCCAGCAGCTACGGACAGGGGTACACTGAAGCTTTCTTT.

This clonotype was seen a handful of times. The chain recombines TRBV12-3 or TRBV12-4 with TRBJ1-3; the D gene is possibly TRBD1 (5 bases). V was trimmed by 6 bases and J by 5 bases, leaving 20 bases between them. The CDR3 has 16 residues. DNA for the CDR3: TGTGCCAGCAGCTTCCTCGGGACTTCCGGCCGAAACACCATATATTTT. Translated: CASSFLGTSGRNTIYF.

This clonotype was picked up a small number of times. The chain has TRBV20-1 and TRBJ2-4; D not resolved. The CDR3 loop spans 16 amino acids. Trimming removed 0 bases at V and 0 bases at J, with 12 bases between. Per the germline V gene, CDR1 is DFQATT and CDR2 is SNEGSKA (reference sequence). CDR3 in amino acids: CSARDEQTLAKNIQYF. DNA of the CDR3: TGCAGTGCTAGAGACGAGCAGACACTAGCCAAAAACATTCAGTACTTC.

The chain recombines TRBV29-1 with TRBJ1-5, with 9 bases lining up with TRBD1. The germline V gene has CDR1 SQVTM and CDR2 ANQGSEA. The CDR3 length is 17 residues. V lost 4 bases, J lost 1 base, and 11 bases stayed unmatched. CDR3 residues: CSVGGLGGTGSNQPQHF. CDR3 sequence (DNA): TGCAGCGTTGGTGGGTTAGGGGGGACAGGGAGCAATCAGCCCCAGCATTTT. The full variable domain, in which reference TRBV29-1 and TRBJ1-5 provide the parts outside the CDR3, is SAVISQKPSRDICQRGTSLTIQCQVDSQVTMMFWYRQQPGQSLTLIATANQGSEATYESGFVIDKFPISRPNLTFSTLTVSNMSPEDSSIYLCSVGGLGGTGSNQPQHFGDGTRLSIL.

This clonotype showed up just a few times. The chain employs TRBV9 and TRBJ2-2; 7 bases are shared with TRBD1. The CDR3 runs to 21 residues. In germline, CDR1 is SGDLS, CDR2 YYNGEE. The V and J ends lost 0 bases and 4 bases, in that order; junction bases with no gene match: 21. CDR3 sequence reads: CASSVERSGTEDLRGTGELFF. Written as DNA, the CDR3 is TGTGCCAGCAGCGTAGAGAGATCCGGGACAGAAGACCTCCGAGGCACCGGGGAGCTGTTTTTT.

The chain has TRBV5-5 and TRBJ1-1, with a weak D call TRBD1 (6 bases). V was shortened by 4 bases and J by 1 base, with 14 bases between the two germline ends. In germline, CDR1 is SGHKS, CDR2 YYEKEE (reference sequence). The CDR3 is 15 amino acids. The CDR3 sequence: CASSGVGAANTEAFF. Here the CDR3 DNA reads TGTGCCAGCAGCGGGGTGGGGGCAGCGAACACTGAAGCTTTCTTT.

The sample holds a few counts of this clonotype. The CDR3 nucleotides are TGTGCCAGCAGCGTGGGCCAAAGCCAAGAGACCCAGTACTTC. It specifies CASSVGQSQETQYF. The rearrangement uses TRBV9 and TRBJ2-5; D remains unclear. Germline V CDR1 and CDR2: SGDLS, YYNGEE. Trimming cost V 2 bases and J 1 base, with 9 bases left between them. The CDR3 runs 14 residues.

This clonotype appeared many times. This chain joins TRBV4-3 and TRBJ2-7; D uncertain. With 2 bases removed from V and 0 bases from J, the gap between germline ends came to 8 bases. Germline CDR1 is LGHNA and CDR2 is YSLEER. The CDR3 is 14 residues long. The CDR3 nucleotides read TGCGCCAGCAGCCAAAGGGATAGCTCCTACGAGCAGTACTTC. Translating it yields CASSQRDSSYEQYF.

This clonotype was found a few times. V gene TRBV3-1 combines with J gene TRBJ2-1; D ambiguous. There are 22 residues in the CDR3. The germline gives CDR1 LGHDT, CDR2 YNNKEL (reference sequence). Trimming removed 0 bases from V and 1 base from J, with 28 bases in between. CDR3 protein: CASSQEGSNLLLPPQSYNEQFF. The CDR3 nucleotides are TGTGCCAGCAGCCAAGAAGGTAGTAACCTACTCCTACCTCCCCAATCCTACAATGAGCAGTTCTTC.

This clonotype has a handful of counts. The chain couples TRBV29-1 to TRBJ2-7, with 8 bases identical to TRBD2. There are 15 residues in the CDR3. Germline V CDR1 and CDR2: SQVTM, ANQGSEA. The trim removed 3 bases at V and 0 bases at J, leaving 7 bases unmatched. In DNA form, the CDR3 reads TGCAGCGTTGAGGGAGAGCGGGGGAGCTCCTACGAGCAGTACTTC. It yields the protein CSVEGERGSSYEQYF.

This clonotype has a handful of counts. The genes are TRBV24-1 and TRBJ2-1, with a weak D call TRBD2 (6 bases). The length of the CDR3 is 17 residues. Germline-derived CDR1 and CDR2 are KGHDR and SFDVKD. Deletions cut 5 bases from V and 0 bases from J, with 16 bases between. The CDR3 coding sequence is TGTGCCACCAGTGGAGGGAGCGGGCCAAGCTCCTACAATGAGCAGTTCTTC. Translated: CATSGGSGPSSYNEQFF.

This clonotype was seen more than once but under ten times. The chain couples TRBV4-2 to TRBJ1-6; D uncertain. Trimming took 1 base from V and 5 from J, leaving 9 bases between them. From germline, CDR1 is LGHNA and CDR2 YNFKEQ. The CDR3 is 15 residues long. CDR3 sequence (DNA): TGTGCCAGCAGCCAAGCGATGCTCAATAATTCACCCCTCCACTTT. Translating it yields CASSQAMLNNSPLHF.

This clonotype came up a few times. The chain combines TRBV6-2 or TRBV6-3 with TRBJ2-7, with D perhaps matching TRBD2 (5 bases). Germline V lookup: CDR1 MNHEY, CDR2 SVGEGT. Trimming removed 5 bases from V and 5 bases from J, with 22 bases in between. This CDR3 has 16 amino acids. The chain's CDR3 is CASSSGKRSPNHEQYF. CDR3 nucleotides: TGTGCCAGCAGTAGTGGAAAGCGGTCTCCGAACCACGAGCAGTACTTC.

This clonotype has at least ten counts. The chain links TRBV5-1 to TRBJ1-4, with D maybe TRBD1 (6 bases). CDR1 and CDR2 from the germline V gene are SGHRS and YFSETQ. V was clipped by 4 bases and J by 2 bases, with 21 bases between them. The CDR3 sequence is 18 residues long. The CDR3 DNA reads as TGCGCCAGCAGCCATGGACAGTTAAGTGGGGTCACTAATGAAAAACTGTTTTTT. Its translation is CASSHGQLSGVTNEKLFF.

This clonotype appeared a few times. The chain is built from TRBV5-1 and TRBJ2-1; maybe TRBD2 (6 bases). With 7 bases removed from V and 3 bases from J, the gap between germline ends came to 11 bases. This CDR3 region has 13 residues. CDR1 SGHRS and CDR2 YFSETQ come from the germline V gene. The DNA of the CDR3 is TGCGCCAGCCAGCTTAGCGGCTACAATGAGCAGTTCTTC. Its translation: CASQLSGYNEQFF.

This clonotype was detected a few times. V and J are TRBV20-1 and TRBJ2-3, with D unresolved. The length of the CDR3 is 14 residues. Germline lookup yields CDR1 DFQATT and CDR2 SNEGSKA (reference sequence). The V end lost 1 base, the J end lost 0 bases, and 8 bases lay between the germline ends. The CDR3 DNA reads TGCAGTGCTAGAGTCCCCGGGAGCACAGATACGCAGTATTTT. Its translation: CSARVPGSTDTQYF.

In this sample, this clonotype turned up many times. V and J are TRBV28 and TRBJ2-1; D ambiguous. This CDR3 has 14 amino acids. Germline V gene lookup returns CDR1 MDHEN and CDR2 SYDVKM. V lost 7 bases and J 4 bases, leaving 14 bases between the germline ends. CDR3 in amino acids: CASTPPGLYNEQFF. CDR3 coding DNA: TGTGCCAGCACCCCCCCGGGTTTATACAATGAGCAGTTCTTC.